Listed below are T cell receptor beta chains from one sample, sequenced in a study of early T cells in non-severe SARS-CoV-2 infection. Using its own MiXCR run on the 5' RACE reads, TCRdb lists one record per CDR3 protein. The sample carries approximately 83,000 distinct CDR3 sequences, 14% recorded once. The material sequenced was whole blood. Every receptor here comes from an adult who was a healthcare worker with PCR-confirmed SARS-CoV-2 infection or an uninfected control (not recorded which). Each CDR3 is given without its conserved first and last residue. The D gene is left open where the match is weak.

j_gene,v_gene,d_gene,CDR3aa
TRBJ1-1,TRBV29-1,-,SVVGRSGNTEAF
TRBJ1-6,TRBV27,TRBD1,ASSRDRDSYNSPLH
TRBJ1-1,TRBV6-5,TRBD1,ASRTGGVTEAF
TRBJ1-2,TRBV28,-,ASRTPTGANYGYT
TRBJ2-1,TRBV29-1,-,SVVPLDSLGPYNEQF
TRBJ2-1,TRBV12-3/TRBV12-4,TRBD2,ASSSWTSGEQF
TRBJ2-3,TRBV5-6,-,ASSSEPLDTQY
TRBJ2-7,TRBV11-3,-,ASSLEGGSSYEQY
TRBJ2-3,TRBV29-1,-,SASGGPHTDTQY
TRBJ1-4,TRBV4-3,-,ASSQGFTNEKLF
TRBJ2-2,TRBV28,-,ASSLTGLSNTGELF
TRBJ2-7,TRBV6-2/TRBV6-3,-,ASRNRGNFYEQY
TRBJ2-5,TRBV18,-,ASSPLLKGNQETQY
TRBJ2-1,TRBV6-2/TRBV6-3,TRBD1,ASRRLGQGAFYNEQF
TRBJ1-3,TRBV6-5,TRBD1,ASSPQGFSGNTIY
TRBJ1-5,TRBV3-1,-,ASSQDLGSNNQPQH
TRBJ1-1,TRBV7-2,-,ASSWPGRGTEAF
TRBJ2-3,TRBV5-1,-,ASSLEALRATDTQY
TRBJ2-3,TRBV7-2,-,ASSLVARART
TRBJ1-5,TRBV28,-,ASSFVGGQPQH
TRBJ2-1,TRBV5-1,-,ASSFGWGINNEQF
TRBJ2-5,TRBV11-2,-,ASSTRGTSQETQY
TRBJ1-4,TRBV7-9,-,ASSLALGNNEKLF
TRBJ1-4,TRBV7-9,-,ASSTSQATNEKLF
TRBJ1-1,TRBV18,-,ASSPTGFTEAF
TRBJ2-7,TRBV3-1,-,ASSRGTDVRYEQY
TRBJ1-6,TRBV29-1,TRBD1,SVATGENSPLH
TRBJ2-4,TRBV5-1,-,ASSPRSDKNIQY
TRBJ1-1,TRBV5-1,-,ASSPPGMNTEAF
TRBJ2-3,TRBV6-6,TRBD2,ASSYVAGGTDTQY
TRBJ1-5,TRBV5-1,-,ASSSGEGLSNQPQH
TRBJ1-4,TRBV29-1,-,SIRVLNEKLF
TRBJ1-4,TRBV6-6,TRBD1,ASFSGQPRTGRNEKLF
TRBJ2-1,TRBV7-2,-,ASRNRDTPSYNEQF
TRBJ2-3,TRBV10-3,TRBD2,AIGAAGGTDTQY
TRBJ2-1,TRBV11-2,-,ASSLAGTRGAAGYEQF
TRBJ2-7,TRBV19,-,ASSIQLAYEQY
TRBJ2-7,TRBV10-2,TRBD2,ASSLAGGSSEQY
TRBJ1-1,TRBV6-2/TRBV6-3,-,ASRRHTEAF
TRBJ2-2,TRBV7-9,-,ASSIQFQVVAGELF
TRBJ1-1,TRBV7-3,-,ASSSTIGTEAF
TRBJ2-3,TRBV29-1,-,SGNRDNTDTQY
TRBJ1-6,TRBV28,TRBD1,ASSSRGQGAFNSPLH
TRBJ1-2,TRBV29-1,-,SVMTGTGGYT
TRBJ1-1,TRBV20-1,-,SARLGGQGTEAF
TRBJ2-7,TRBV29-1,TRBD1,SVAGQGTYEQY
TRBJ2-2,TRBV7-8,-,ASSLDLAVGELF
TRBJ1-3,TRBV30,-,AWSVMGFGLLNTIY
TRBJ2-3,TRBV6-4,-,ASSDSSGGGTDTQY
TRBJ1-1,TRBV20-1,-,SAPVAGLNTEAF
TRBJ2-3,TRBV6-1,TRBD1,ASSLGQTSTDTQY
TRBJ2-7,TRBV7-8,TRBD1,ASSLRGGVGPYEQY
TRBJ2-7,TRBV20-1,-,SAEGGYEQY
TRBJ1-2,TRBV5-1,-,ASSFGTPSRPNLQSNYGYT
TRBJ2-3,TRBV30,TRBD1,AWSAGTGGSPDTQY
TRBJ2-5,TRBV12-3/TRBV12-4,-,ASSSMAGDGETQY
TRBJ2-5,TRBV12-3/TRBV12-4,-,ASSKLETQY
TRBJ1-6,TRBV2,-,ASSDGDSTLH
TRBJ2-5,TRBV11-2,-,ASSDLPGLGTQY
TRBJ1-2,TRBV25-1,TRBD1,ASSDRTGGVYGYT